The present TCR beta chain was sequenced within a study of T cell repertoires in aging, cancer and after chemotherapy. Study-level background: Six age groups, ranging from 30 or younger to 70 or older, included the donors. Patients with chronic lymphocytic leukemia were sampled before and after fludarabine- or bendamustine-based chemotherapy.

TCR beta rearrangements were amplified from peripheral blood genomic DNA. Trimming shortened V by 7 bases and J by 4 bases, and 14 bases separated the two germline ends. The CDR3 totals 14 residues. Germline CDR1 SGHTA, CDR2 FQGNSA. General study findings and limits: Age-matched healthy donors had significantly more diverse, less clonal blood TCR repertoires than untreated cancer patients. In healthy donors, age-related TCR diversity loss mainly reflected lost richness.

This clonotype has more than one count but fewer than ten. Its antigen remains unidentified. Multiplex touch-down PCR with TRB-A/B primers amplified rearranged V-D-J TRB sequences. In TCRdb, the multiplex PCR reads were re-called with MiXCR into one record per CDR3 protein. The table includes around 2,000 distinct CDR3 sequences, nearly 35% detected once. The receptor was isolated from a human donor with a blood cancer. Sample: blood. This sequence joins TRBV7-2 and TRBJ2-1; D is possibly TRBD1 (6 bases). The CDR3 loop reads CASTRGQPYNEQFF. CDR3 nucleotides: TGTGCCAGCACCCGGGGACAACCTTACAATGAGCAGTTCTTC.